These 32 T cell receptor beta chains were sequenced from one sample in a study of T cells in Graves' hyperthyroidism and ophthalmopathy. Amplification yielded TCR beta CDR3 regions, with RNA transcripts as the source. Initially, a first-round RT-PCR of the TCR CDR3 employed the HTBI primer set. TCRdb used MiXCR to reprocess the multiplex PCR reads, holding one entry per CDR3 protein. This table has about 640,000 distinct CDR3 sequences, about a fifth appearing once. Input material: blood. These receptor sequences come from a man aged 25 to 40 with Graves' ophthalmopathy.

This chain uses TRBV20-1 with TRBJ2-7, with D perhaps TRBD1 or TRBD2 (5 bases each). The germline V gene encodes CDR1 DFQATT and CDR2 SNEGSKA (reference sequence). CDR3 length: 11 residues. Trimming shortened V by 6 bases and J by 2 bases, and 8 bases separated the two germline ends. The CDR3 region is CSAGETYEQYF. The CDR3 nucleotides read TGCAGTGCGGGGGAAACCTACGAGCAGTACTTC.

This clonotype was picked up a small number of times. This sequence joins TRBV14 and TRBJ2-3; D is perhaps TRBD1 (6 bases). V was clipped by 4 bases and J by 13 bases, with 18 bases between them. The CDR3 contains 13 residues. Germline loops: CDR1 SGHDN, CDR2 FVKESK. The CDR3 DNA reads TGTGCCAGCAGCCCTCTGACAGGCCAGGGGAAGTATTTT. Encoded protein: CASSPLTGQGKYF.

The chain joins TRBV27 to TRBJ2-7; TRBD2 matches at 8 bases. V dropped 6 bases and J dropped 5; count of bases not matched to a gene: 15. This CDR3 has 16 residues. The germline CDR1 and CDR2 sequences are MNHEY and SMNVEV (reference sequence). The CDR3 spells CASRALSRGLVDEQYF. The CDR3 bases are TGTGCCAGCAGGGCCCTGTCGAGGGGACTAGTCGACGAGCAGTACTTC.

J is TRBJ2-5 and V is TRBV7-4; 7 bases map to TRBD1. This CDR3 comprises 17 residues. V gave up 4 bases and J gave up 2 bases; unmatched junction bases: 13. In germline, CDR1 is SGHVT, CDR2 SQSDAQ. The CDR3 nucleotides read TGTGCCAGCAGCTCCCACCTCGGACAGGCCGTACAAGAGACCCAGTACTTC. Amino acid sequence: CASSSHLGQAVQETQYF.

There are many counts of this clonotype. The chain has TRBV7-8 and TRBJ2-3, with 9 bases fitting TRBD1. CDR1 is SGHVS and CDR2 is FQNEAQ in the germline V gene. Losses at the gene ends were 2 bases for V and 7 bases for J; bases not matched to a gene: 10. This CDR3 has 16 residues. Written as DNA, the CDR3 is TGTGCCAGCAGCTTAAGGAGGGACAGGGCGGCATATACGCAGTATTTT. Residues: CASSLRRDRAAYTQYF.

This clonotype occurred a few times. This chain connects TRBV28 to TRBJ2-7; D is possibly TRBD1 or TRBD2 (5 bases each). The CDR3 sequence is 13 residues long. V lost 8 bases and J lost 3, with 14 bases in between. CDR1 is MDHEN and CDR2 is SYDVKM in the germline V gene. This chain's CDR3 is CASHGTPLYEQYF. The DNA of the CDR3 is TGTGCCAGCCACGGGACCCCGCTCTACGAGCAGTACTTC.

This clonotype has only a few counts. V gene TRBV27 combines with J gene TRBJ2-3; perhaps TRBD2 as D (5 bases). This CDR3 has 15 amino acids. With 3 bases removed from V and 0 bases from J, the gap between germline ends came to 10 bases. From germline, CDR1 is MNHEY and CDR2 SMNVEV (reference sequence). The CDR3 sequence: CASSFEGYSTDTQYF. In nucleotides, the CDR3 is TGTGCCAGCAGTTTCGAGGGATATAGCACAGATACGCAGTATTTT.

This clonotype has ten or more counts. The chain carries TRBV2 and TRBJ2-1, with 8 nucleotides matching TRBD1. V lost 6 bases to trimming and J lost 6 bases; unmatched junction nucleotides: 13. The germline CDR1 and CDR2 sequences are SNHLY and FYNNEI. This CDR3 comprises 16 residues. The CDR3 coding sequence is TGTGCCAGCAGAGCTACAACAGGGGGAGTACGCAATGAGCAGTTCTTC. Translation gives CASRATTGGVRNEQFF.

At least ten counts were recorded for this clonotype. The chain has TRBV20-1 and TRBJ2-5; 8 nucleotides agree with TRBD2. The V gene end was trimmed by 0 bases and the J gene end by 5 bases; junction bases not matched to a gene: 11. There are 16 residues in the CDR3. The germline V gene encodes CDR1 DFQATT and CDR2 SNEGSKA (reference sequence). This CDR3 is CSAREFHGRARETQYF. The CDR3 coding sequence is TGCAGTGCTAGAGAATTTCACGGGAGGGCCAGGGAGACCCAGTACTTC.

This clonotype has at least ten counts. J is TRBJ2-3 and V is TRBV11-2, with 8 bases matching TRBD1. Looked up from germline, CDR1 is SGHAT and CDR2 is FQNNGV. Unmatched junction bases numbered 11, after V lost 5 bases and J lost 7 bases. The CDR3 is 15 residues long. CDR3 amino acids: CASSQPRGRGHTQYF. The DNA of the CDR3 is TGTGCCAGCAGCCAGCCCAGGGGGCGCGGACATACGCAGTATTTT.

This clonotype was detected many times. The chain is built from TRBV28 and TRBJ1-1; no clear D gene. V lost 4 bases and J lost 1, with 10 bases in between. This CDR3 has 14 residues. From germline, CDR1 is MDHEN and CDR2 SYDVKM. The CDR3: CASSSGPPNTEAFF. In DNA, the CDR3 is TGTGCCAGCAGTTCCGGGCCCCCGAACACTGAAGCTTTCTTT.

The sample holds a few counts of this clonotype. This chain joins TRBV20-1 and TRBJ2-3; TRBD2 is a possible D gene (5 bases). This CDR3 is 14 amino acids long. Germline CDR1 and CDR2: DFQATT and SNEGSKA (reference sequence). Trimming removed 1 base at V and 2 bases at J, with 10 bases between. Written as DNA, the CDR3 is TGCAGTGCTAGAGGGAGGCTCCTCACAGATACGCAGTATTTT. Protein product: CSARGRLLTDTQYF.

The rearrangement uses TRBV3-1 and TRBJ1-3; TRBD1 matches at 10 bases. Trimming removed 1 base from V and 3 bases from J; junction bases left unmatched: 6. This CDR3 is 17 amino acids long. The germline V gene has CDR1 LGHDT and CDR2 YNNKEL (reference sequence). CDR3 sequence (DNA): TGTGCCAGCAGCCAAGTTCACGGGACAGGGGTTGGAAACACCATATATTTT. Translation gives CASSQVHGTGVGNTIYF. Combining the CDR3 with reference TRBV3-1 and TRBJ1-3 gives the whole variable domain DTAVSQTPKYLVTQMGNDKSIKCEQNLGHDTMYWYKQDSKKFLKIMFSYNNKELIINETVPNRFSPKSPDKAHLNLHINSLELGDSAVYFCASSQVHGTGVGNTIYFGEGSWLTVV.

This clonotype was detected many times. As DNA, the CDR3 is TGTGCCAGCAGCTGGGTTATTGGGGGAGGAACAGATACGCAGTATTTT. It yields the protein CASSWVIGGGTDTQYF. The chain links TRBV7-8 to TRBJ2-3; perhaps TRBD2 as D (6 bases). CDR1 and CDR2 from the germline V gene are SGHVS and FQNEAQ. Trimming stripped 4 bases from V and 3 bases from J, with 17 bases between. CDR3 length: 16 amino acids.

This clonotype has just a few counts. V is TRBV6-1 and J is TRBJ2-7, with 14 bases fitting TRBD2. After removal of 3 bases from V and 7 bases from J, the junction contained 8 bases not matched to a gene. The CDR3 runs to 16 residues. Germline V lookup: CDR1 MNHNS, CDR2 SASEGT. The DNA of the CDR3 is TGTGCCAGCAGTGATGGGGGGACTAGCGGGAGTTGTGAGCAGTACTTC. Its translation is CASSDGGTSGSCEQYF.

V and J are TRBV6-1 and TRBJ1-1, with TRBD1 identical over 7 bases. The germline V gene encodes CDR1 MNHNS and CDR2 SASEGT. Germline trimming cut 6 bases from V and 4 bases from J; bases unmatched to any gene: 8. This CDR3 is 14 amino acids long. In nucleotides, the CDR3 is TGTGCCAGCAGCTCAGGGGGGGTGGTCACTGAAGCTTTCTTT. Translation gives CASSSGGVVTEAFF.

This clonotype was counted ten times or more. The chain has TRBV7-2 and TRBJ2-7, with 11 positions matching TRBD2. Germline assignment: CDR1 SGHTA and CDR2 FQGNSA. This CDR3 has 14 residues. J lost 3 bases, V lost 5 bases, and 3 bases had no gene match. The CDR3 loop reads CASSALAGVYEQYF. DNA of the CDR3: TGTGCCAGCAGCGCACTAGCGGGGGTCTACGAGCAGTACTTC.

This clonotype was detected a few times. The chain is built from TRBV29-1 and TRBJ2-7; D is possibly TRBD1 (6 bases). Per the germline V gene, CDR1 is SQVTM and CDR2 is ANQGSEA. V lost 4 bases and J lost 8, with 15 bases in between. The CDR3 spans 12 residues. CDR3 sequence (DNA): TGCAGCGTTGGTGGACAGAAACTACAGCAGTACTTC. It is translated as CSVGGQKLQQYF.

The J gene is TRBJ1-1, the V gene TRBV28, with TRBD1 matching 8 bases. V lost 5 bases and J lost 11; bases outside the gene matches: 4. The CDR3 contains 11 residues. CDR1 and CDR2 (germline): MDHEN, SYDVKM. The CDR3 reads CASSTGTGAFF. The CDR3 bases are TGTGCCAGCAGTACCGGGACAGGCGCTTTCTTT.

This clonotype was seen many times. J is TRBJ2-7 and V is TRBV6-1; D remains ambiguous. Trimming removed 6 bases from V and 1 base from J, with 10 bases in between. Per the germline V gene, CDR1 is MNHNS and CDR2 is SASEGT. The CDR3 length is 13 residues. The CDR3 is CASSPQTSYEQYF. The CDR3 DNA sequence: TGTGCCAGCAGCCCTCAGACTTCCTACGAGCAGTACTTC.

In nucleotides, the CDR3 is TGCAGTGCTAGAGATTCTAGCGGGAGTCTTCGGGGTTACAATGAGCAGTTCTTC. Amino acids: CSARDSSGSLRGYNEQFF. The chain uses TRBV20-1 and TRBJ2-1, with 10 bases identical to TRBD2. The CDR3 covers 18 residues. Germline trimming cut 0 bases from V and 4 bases from J; bases unmatched to any gene: 12. Per the germline V gene, CDR1 is DFQATT and CDR2 is SNEGSKA (reference sequence).

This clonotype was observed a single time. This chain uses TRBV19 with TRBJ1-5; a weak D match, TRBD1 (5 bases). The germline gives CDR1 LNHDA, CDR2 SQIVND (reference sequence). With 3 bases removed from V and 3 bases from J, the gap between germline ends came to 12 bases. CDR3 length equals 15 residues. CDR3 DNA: TGTGCCAGTAGTATCTGGGGACCCATCAATCAGCCCCAGCATTTT. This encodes CASSIWGPINQPQHF.

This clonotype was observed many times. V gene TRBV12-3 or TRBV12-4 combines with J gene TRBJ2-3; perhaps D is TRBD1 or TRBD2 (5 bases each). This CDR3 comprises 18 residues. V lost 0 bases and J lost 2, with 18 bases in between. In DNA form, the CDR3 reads TGTGCCAGCAGTTTAGCGCTAATCCGGGACGGAGACACAGATACGCAGTATTTT. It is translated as CASSLALIRDGDTDTQYF.

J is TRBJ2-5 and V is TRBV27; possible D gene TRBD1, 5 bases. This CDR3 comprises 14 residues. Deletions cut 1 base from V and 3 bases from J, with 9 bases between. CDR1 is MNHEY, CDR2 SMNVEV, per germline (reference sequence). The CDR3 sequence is CASSLWQGKETQYF. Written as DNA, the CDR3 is TGTGCCAGCAGTTTATGGCAGGGAAAAGAGACCCAGTACTTC.

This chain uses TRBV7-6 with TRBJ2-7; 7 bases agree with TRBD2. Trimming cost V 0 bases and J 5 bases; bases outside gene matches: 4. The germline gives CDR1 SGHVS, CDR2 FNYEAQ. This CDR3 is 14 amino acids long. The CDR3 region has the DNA TGTGCCAGCAGCTTAGCGGGAGGGCTAGACGAGCAGTACTTC. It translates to CASSLAGGLDEQYF. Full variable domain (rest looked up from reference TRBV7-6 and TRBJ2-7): GAGVSQSPRYKVTKRGQDVALRCDPISGHVSLYWYRQALGQGPEFLTYFNYEAQQDKSGLPNDRFSAERPEGSISTLTIQRTEQRDSAMYRCASSLAGGLDEQYFGPGTRLTVT.

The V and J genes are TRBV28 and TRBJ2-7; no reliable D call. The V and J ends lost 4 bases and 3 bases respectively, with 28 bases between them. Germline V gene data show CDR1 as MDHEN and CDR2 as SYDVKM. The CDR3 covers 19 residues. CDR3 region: CASSSLYYSPAATRYEQYF. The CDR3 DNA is TGTGCCAGCAGTTCGCTATATTACTCGCCGGCCGCGACTCGCTACGAGCAGTACTTC.

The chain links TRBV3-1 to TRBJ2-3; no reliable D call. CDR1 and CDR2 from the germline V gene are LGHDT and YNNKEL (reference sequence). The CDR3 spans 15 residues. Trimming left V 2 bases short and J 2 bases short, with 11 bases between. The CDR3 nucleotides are TGTGCCAGCAGCCAACGGCAGGACGTCACAGATACGCAGTATTTT. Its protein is CASSQRQDVTDTQYF.

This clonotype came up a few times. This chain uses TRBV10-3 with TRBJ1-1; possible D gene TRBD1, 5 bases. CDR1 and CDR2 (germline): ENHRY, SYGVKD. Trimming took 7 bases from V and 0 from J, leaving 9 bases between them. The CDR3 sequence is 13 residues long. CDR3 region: CAIKDTVNTEAFF. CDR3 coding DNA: TGTGCCATCAAGGACACTGTGAACACTGAAGCTTTCTTT.

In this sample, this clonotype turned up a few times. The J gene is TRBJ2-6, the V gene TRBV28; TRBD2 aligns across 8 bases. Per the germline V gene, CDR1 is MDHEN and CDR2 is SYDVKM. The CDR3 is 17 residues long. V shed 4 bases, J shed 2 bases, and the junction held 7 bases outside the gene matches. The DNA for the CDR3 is TGTGCCAGCAGTTCCCGGATCGGGGGGGCTGGGGCCAACGTCCTGACTTTC. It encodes CASSSRIGGAGANVLTF. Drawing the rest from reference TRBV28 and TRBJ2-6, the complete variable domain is DVKVTQSSRYLVKRTGEKVFLECVQDMDHENMFWYRQDPGLGLRLIYFSYDVKMKEKGDIPEGYSVSREKKERFSLILESASTNQTSMYLCASSSRIGGAGANVLTFGAGSRLTVL.

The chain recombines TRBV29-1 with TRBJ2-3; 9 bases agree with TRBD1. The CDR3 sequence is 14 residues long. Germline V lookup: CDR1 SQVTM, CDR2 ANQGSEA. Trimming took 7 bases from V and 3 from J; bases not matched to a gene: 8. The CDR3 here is CSASRTGDTDTQYF. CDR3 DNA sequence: TGCAGCGCTAGTCGGACAGGGGATACAGATACGCAGTATTTT.

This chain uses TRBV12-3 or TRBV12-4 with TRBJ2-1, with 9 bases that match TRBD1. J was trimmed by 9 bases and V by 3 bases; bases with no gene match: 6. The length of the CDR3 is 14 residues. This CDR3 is CASSLTGGWSEQFF. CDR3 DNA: TGTGCCAGCAGTTTGACAGGGGGATGGAGTGAGCAGTTCTTC.

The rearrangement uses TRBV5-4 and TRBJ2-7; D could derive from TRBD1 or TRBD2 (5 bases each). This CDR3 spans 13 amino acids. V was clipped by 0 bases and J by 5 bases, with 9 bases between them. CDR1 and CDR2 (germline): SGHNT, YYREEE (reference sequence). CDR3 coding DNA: TGTGCCAGCAGCTTGGAGGGGACCGACGAGCAGTACTTC. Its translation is CASSLEGTDEQYF.